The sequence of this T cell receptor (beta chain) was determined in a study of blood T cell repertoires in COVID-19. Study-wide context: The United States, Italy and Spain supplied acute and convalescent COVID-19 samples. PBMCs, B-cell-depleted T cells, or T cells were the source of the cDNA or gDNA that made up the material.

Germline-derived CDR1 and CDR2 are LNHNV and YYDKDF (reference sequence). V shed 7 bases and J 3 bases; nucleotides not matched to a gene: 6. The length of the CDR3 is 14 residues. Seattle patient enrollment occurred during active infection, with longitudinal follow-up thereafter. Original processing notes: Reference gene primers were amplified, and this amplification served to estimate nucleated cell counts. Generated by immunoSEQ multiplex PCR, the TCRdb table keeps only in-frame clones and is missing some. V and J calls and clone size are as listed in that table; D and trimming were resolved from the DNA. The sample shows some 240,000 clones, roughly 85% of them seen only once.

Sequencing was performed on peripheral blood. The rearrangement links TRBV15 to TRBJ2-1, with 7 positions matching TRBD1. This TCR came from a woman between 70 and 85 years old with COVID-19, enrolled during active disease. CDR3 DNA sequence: TGTGCCACCACCCCGGGACAGAACTACAATGAGCAGTTCTTC. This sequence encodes CATTPGQNYNEQFF.